The 10 T cell receptor beta chains listed next were all sequenced from one sample in a study of tumor and adjacent non-tumor tissue in lung cancer. The library came from three nested PCR rounds adapted from ARM-PCR protocols. TCRdb called the multiplex PCR reads again in MiXCR, with one record for every CDR3 protein. The sample gives approximately 76,000 distinct CDR3 sequences, 65% to 75% of which show up once; roughly an eighth is in the top ten. The template was RNA from unsorted bulk tissue. Sequencing was done on a sample of lung tumor tissue. These receptors all stem from a woman aged 70-85 years with non-small cell lung cancer.

This clonotype was found a few times. The rearrangement uses TRBV19 and TRBJ2-5, with 8 bases aligning to TRBD2. Germline CDR1 and CDR2: LNHDA and SQIVND (reference sequence). With 9 bases clipped from V and 1 base from J, the junction kept 4 bases outside the gene matches. This CDR3 region has 13 residues. The CDR3 coding sequence is TGTGCCAGCTCCACTAGCGGCCAAGAGACCCAGTACTTC. Amino acid sequence: CASSTSGQETQYF.

This clonotype was detected many times. The chain links TRBV4-1 to TRBJ2-3; TRBD2 matches at 9 bases. Trimming cost V 5 bases and J 2 bases; bases outside gene matches: 8. CDR3 length: 16 residues. Germline loops: CDR1 MGHRA, CDR2 YSYEKL. CDR3 amino acids: CASSATTSGYTDTQYF. In DNA form, the CDR3 reads TGCGCCAGCAGCGCGACGACTAGCGGATACACAGATACGCAGTATTTT.

The CDR3 bases are TGTGCCAGCAGTTACTCGTCCTGGACTAGTGGAGATGAGCAGTTCTTC. Its translation: CASSYSSWTSGDEQFF. The chain joins TRBV6-6 to TRBJ2-1; the match to TRBD2 covers 7 bases. CDR3 size: 16 residues. The junction had 10 bases not matched to a gene; V was cut back by 0 bases and J by 8 bases. Germline assignment: CDR1 MNHNY and CDR2 SVGAGI (reference sequence).

A word on this clonotype: A junction end diverges from the germline sequence, so it may reflect a read error. The chain joins TRBV10-2 to TRBJ2-3, with TRBD2 identical over 13 bases. The CDR3 runs 14 residues. Per the germline V gene, CDR1 is WSHSY and CDR2 is SAAADI. CDR3 sequence (DNA): TGCGCCATCAGGACTAGCGGGAGCGCGGATATGCAGTGTTTT. This codes for CAIRTSGSADMQCF.

Notes on this clonotype: A read error may be the cause here, since a much bigger clone is one base away. This chain connects TRBV20-1 to TRBJ2-7; D may be TRBD2 (5 bases). This CDR3 is built from 14 residues. Germline assignment: CDR1 DFQATT and CDR2 SNEGSKA (reference sequence). CDR3 region: CTARLGSEGYQQYF. CDR3 sequence (DNA): TGCACTGCTAGGCTGGGAAGCGAGGGATACCAGCAGTACTTC.

Concerning this clonotype: This could be a read error, since a much larger clone is one nucleotide away. This chain joins TRBV12-3 or TRBV12-4 and TRBJ1-4; D is unclear. Trimming cost V 1 base and J 8 bases, with 11 bases left between them. The CDR3 has 14 amino acids. Here the CDR3 reads CASSLDSQEEKLFF. CDR3 DNA sequence: TGTGCCAGCAGTTTAGACAGCCAGGAGGAAAAACTGTTTTTT.

For this clonotype: A much larger clonotype is one base distant, so this may be a read error. This chain connects TRBV12-3 or TRBV12-4 to TRBJ2-1, with 8 bases lining up with TRBD1. The CDR3 length is 14 residues. J lost 7 bases, V lost 6 bases, and 8 bases had no gene match. CDR3 in amino acids: CASSNTGGKNEQFF. Here the CDR3 DNA reads TGTGCCAGCAGCAACACAGGGGGTAAGAATGAGCAGTTCTTC.

The chain joins TRBV6-6 to TRBJ2-3; D not certain. Trimming shortened V by 0 bases and J by 3 bases, and 19 bases separated the two germline ends. The CDR3 sequence is 18 residues long. The germline V gene has CDR1 MNHNY and CDR2 SVGAGI (reference sequence). The CDR3 loop reads CASSYSITDVGSTDTQYF. CDR3 coding DNA: TGTGCCAGCAGTTACTCCATCACGGACGTGGGTAGTACAGATACGCAGTATTTT.

Points on this clonotype: One end of the junction varies from germline; a read error may be responsible. The chain is built from TRBV11-3 and TRBJ2-1, with 7 nucleotides matching TRBD2. The germline V gene has CDR1 SGHNT and CDR2 YENEEA. The CDR3 is made up of 16 amino acids. In DNA, the CDR3 is TGTGCCAGCAGCTCCCTAAGCGGGGTCGGCGACAATGAGCAGCTATTC. Its protein is CASSSLSGVGDNEQLF.

This sequence joins TRBV7-8 and TRBJ1-3; D not resolved. V was shortened by 3 bases and J by 4 bases, with 10 bases between the two germline ends. This CDR3 contains 14 residues. Germline V gives CDR1 SGHVS, CDR2 FQNEAQ. The CDR3 region is CASSFEATGNTIYF. The CDR3 DNA is TGTGCCAGCAGCTTTGAGGCAACCGGAAACACCATATATTTT.